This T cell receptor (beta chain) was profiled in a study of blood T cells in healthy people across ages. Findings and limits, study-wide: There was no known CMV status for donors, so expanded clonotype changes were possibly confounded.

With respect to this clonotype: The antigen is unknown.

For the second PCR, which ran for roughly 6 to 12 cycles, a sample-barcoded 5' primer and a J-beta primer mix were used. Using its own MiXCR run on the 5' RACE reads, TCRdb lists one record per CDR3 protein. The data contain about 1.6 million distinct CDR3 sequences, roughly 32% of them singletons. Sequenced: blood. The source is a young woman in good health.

The CDR3 DNA is TGTGCCAGCAGCACTCGGACAGGGGCGCCCTTCGAGCAGTACTTC. Translation: CASSTRTGAPFEQYF. This chain links TRBV5-5 with TRBJ2-4; 9 positions match TRBD1. The last part of the DNA fits TRBJ2-7 better; the J call may be wrong. Germline CDR1 reads SGHKS; CDR2 reads YYEKEE (reference sequence). The CDR3 consists of 15 residues.